This T cell receptor (beta chain) was profiled in a study of blood T cell repertoires in COVID-19. For the study at large: The United States, Italy and Spain supplied acute and convalescent COVID-19 samples.

Seattle's cohort entered during active infection and was followed longitudinally. Authors' methods: The assay estimated nucleated cells by amplifying reference gene primers. Measured with immunoSEQ multiplex PCR; TCRdb has only the in-frame clones, and not every one. V and J calls and clone size are those listed in that table; D and trimming were worked out from the DNA. The table has approximately 330,000 clones, about 91% seen once. In germline, CDR1 is SGHKS, CDR2 YYEKEE (reference sequence). This CDR3 is 13 amino acids long. V was pared by 1 base and J by 2 bases, with 6 bases between. This clone has a single count.

The rearrangement links TRBV5-5 to TRBJ1-2; a possible D gene is TRBD1 (6 bases). Sequenced sample: peripheral blood. This clonotype was sampled from a man younger than 40 with COVID-19, enrolled during active disease. The CDR3 here is CASSLRGNYGYTF. DNA for the CDR3: TGTGCCAGCAGCTTGAGGGGGAACTATGGCTACACCTTC.